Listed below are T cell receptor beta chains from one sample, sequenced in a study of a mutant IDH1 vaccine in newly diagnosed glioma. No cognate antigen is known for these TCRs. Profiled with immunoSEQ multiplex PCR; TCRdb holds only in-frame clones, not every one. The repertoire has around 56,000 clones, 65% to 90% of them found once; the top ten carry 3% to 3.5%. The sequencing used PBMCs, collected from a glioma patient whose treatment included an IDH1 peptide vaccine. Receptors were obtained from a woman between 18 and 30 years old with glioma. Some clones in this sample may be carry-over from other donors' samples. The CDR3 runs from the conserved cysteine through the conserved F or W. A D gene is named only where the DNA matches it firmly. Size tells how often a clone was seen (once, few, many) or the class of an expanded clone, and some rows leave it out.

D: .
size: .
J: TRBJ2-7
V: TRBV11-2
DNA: TGTGCCAGCAGCTTGGGGACACCCGAGCAGTACTTC
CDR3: CASSLGTPEQYF

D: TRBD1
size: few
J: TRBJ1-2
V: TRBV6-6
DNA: TGTGCCAGCAGTTACTCTTCAGGGGGAACTAACTATGGCTACACCTTC
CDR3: CASSYSSGGTNYGYTF

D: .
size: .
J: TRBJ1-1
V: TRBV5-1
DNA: TGCGCCAGCAGTTATAGGGGAAACACTGAAGCTTTCTTT
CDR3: CASSYRGNTEAFF

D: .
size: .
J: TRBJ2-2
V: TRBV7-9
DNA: TGTGCCAGCAGCTTAGAAGGGCGGTCCGGGGAGCTGTTTTTT
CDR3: CASSLEGRSGELFF

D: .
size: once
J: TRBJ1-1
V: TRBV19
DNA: TGTGCCAGTAGCTCTGGGGGGGTCGTCGGGATCTTCTTT
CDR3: CASSSGGVVGIFF

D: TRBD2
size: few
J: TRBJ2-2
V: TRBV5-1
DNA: TGCGCCAGCAGCCCACAAGGGGCGGGAGTTTCCGGGGAGCTGTTTTTT
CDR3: CASSPQGAGVSGELFF

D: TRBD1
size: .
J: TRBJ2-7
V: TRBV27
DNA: TGTGCCAGCAGCTTCATGCACAGGGGAAGCTACGAGCAGTACTTC
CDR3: CASSFMHRGSYEQYF

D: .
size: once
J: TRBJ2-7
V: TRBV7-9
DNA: TGTGCCAGCAGCCCAGAAGGCCAGGGGAAAAGGTACGAGCAGTACTTC
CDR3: CASSPEGQGKRYEQYF

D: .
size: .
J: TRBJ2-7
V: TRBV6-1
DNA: TGTGCCAGCATGCTCCTTTTAGGACCCTCCTACGAGCAGTACTTC
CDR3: CASMLLLGPSYEQYF

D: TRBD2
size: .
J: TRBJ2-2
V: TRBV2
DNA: TGTGCCAGCAGTGGCAGACGGGGGGTGCTAGCGGAGAACACCGGGGAGCTGTTTTTT
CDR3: CASSGRRGVLAENTGELFF

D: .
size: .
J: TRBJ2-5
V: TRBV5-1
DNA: TGCGCCAGCAGCTTGCCCTCTGGGGAGACCCAGTACTTC
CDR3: CASSLPSGETQYF

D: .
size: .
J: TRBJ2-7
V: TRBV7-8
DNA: TGTGCCAGCAGCTCTAGTCTTTTTCGGACGGAACCCTACGAGCAGTACTTC
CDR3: CASSSSLFRTEPYEQYF

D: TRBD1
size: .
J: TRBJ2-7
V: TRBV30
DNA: TGTGCCCGGAGTCTAGGGACAGGGGACGAGCAGTACTTC
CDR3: CARSLGTGDEQYF

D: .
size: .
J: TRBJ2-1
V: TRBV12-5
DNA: TGTGCTAGTGCACCGGGGGGCGGGGCGTCCTACAATGAGCAGTTCTTC
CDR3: CASAPGGGASYNEQFF

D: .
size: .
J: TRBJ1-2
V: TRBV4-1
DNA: TGCGCCAGCAGCCAAGAAGGGCCAGGCCAGGAGGGGGGCTACACCTTC
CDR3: CASSQEGPGQEGGYTF

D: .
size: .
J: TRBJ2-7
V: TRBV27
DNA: TGTGCCAGCAGTTTATGGAGCGCTGGCGACTACGAGCAGTACTTC
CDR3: CASSLWSAGDYEQYF

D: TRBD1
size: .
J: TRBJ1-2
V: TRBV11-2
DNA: TGTGCCAGCAGCTTACTGACAGGGGGTAACTATGGCTACACCTTC
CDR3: CASSLLTGGNYGYTF

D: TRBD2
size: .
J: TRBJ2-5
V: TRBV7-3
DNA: TGTGCCAGCAGCTTCGGGACTAGGAACCAAGAGACCCAGTACTTC
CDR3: CASSFGTRNQETQYF

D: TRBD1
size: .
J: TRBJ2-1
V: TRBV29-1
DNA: TGCAGCGTTGAAGGGACAGGGGTGATGGGGGATGAGCAGTTCTTC
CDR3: CSVEGTGVMGDEQFF

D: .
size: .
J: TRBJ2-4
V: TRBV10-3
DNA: TGTGCCATCAGTGAGTCGTTAGGGGGGTTAGCCAAAAACATTCAGTACTTC
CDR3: CAISESLGGLAKNIQYF

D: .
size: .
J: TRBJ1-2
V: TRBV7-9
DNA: TGTGCCAGCAGCTTACTCAGAGATAACTATGGCTACACCTTC
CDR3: CASSLLRDNYGYTF

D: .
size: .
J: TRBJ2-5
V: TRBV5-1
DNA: TGCGCCAGCAGCTTGTATGGGCTGCCGCAAGAGACCCAGTACTTC
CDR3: CASSLYGLPQETQYF

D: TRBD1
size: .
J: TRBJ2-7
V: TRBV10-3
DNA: TGTGCCATGAAAGACAGGGGAAACTATGAGCAGTACTTC
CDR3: CAMKDRGNYEQYF

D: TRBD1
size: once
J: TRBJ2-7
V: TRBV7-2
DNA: TGTGCCAGCAGCTTAGAGGACAGGGCGTACTCCTACGAGCAGTACTTC
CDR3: CASSLEDRAYSYEQYF

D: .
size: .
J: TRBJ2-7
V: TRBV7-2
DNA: TGTGCCAGCAGCCTTCCCCGGGACGGCCCTTCTCACGAGCAGTACTTC
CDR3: CASSLPRDGPSHEQYF

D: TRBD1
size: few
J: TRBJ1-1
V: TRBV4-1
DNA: TGCGCCAGCAGCCAAGATAACAGGGGGAACACTGAAGCTTTCTTT
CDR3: CASSQDNRGNTEAFF

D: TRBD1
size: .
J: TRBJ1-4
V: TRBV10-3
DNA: TGTGCCATCAGTCACATGGACAGGGAGGGGAATGAAAAACTGTTTTTT
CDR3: CAISHMDREGNEKLFF

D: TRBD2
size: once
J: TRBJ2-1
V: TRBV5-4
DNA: TGTGCCAGCAGCATGGGGACTAGCGGGATTGAGCAGTTCTTC
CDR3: CASSMGTSGIEQFF

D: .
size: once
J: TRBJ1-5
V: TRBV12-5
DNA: TGTGCTAGTGGTTTTGCTGGGACTCAGCCCCAGCATTTT
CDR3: CASGFAGTQPQHF

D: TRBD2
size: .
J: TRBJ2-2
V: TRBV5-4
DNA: TGTGCCAGCAGCGGGGGTGTGGAGCGGGAGAACGGGGAGCTGTTTTTT
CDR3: CASSGGVERENGELFF

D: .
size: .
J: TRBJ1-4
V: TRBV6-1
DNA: TGTGCCAGCAGTGTACTGACAGTAACAACTAATGAAAAACTGTTTTTT
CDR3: CASSVLTVTTNEKLFF

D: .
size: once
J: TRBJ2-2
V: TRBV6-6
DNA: TGTGCCAGCAGTCAAGCGGCGGAGAACACCGGGGAGCTGTTTTTT
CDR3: CASSQAAENTGELFF

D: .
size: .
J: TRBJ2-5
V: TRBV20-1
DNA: TGCAGTGCTCTAGCCGGGACCCAGTACTTC
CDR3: CSALAGTQYF

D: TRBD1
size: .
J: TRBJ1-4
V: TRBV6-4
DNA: TGTGCCAGCAGTCCCACAGTAGGGGGACAGATAGGTGAAAAACTGTTTTTT
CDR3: CASSPTVGGQIGEKLFF

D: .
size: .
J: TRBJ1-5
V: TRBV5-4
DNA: TGTGCCAGCAGCTTGGGGCCGGACAATCAGCCCCAGCATTTT
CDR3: CASSLGPDNQPQHF

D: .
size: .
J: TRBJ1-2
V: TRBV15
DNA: TGTGCCACCAGCAGAGCCCAGCTAACGAATGGCTACACCTTC
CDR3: CATSRAQLTNGYTF

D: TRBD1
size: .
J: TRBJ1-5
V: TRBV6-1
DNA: TGTGCCAGCAGGGGGACAGGGGGCCAGGGTCAGCCCCAGCATTTT
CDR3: CASRGTGGQGQPQHF